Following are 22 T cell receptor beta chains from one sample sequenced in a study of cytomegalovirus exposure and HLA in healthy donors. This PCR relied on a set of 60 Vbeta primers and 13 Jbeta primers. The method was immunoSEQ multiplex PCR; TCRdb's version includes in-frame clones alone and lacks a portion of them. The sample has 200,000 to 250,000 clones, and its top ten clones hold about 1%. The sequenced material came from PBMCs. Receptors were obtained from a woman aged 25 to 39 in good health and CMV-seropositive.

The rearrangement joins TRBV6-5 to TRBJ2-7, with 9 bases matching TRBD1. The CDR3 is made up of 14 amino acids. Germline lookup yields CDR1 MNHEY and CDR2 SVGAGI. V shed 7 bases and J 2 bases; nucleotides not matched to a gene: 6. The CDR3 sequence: CASKPGQGPYEQYF. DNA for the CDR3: TGTGCCAGCAAACCGGGACAGGGTCCCTACGAGCAGTACTTC.

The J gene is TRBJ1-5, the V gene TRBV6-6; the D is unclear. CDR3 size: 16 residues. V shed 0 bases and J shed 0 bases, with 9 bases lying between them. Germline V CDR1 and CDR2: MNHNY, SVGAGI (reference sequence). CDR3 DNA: TGTGCCAGCAGTTACTCGAGGCGGGATAGCAATCAGCCCCAGCATTTT. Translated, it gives CASSYSRRDSNQPQHF.

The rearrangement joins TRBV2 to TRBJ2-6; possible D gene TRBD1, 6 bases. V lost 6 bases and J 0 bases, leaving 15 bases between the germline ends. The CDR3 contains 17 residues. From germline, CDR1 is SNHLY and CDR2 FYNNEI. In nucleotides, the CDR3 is TGTGCCAGCAGCTGGACAGCGTCCTACTCTGGGGCCAACGTCCTGACTTTC. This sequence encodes CASSWTASYSGANVLTF.

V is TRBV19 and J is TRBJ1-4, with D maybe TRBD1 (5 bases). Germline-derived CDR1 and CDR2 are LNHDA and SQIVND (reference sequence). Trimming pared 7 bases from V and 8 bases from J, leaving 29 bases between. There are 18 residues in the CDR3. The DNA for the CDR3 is TGTGCCAGTACTAAGCAGGGTTCGGTGGTTCTAAGTAGCGAAAAACTGTTTTTT. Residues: CASTKQGSVVLSSEKLFF.

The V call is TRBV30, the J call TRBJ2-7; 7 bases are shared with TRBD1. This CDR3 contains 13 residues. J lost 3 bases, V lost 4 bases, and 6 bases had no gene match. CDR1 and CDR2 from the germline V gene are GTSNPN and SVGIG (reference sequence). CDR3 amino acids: CAWKPGQYYEQYF. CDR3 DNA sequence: TGTGCCTGGAAACCGGGACAGTACTACGAGCAGTACTTC.

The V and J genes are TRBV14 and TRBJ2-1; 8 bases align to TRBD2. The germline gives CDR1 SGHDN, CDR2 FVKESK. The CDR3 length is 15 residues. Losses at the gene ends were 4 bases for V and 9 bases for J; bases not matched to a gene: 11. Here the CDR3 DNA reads TGTGCCAGCAGCCCCCGGGGGGGAAAGGAGGGTGAGCAGTTCTTC. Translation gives CASSPRGGKEGEQFF. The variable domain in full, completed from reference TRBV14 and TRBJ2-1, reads EAGVTQFPSHSVIEKGQTVTLRCDPISGHDNLYWYRRVMGKEIKFLLHFVKESKQDESGMPNNRFLAERTGGTYSTLKVQPAELEDSGVYFCASSPRGGKEGEQFFGPGTRLTVL.

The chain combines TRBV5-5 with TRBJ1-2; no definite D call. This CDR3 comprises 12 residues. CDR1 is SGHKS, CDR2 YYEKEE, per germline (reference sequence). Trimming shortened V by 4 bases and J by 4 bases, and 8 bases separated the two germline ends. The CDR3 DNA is TGTGCCAGCAGCCCGGTTGGCTATGGCTACACCTTC. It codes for CASSPVGYGYTF.

DNA for the CDR3: TGTGCCAGCAGCCACGCCGGGACAAACTATGGCTACACCTTC. Translation gives CASSHAGTNYGYTF. The V and J genes are TRBV4-2 and TRBJ1-2; D might be TRBD1 (6 bases). The germline gives CDR1 LGHNA, CDR2 YNFKEQ. V was shortened by 3 bases and J by 2 bases, with 10 bases between the two germline ends. The CDR3 contains 14 residues.

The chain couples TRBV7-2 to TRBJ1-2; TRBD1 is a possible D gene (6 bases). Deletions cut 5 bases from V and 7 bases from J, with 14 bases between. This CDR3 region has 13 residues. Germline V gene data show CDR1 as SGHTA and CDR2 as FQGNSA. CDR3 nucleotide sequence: TGTGCCAGCAGCCCCGCCCTCAGGGGTGGCTACACCTTC. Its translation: CASSPALRGGYTF.

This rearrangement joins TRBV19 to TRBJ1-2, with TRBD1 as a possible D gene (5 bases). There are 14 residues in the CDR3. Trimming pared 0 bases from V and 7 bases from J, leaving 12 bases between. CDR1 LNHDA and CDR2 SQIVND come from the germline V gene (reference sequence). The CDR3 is CASSIEAGRFGYTF. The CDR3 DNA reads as TGTGCCAGTAGTATAGAGGCAGGGAGGTTTGGCTACACCTTC.

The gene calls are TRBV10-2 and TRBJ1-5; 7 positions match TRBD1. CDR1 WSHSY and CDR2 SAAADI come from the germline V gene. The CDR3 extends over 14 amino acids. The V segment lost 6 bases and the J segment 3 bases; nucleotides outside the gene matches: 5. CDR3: CASSLDRVNQPQHF. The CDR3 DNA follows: TGCGCCAGCAGCCTAGACAGGGTCAATCAGCCCCAGCATTTT.

The CDR3 bases are TGCGCCAGCTTTCTCGAGGAGGGCTTGGACGCTTTCTTT. Translated: CASFLEEGLDAFF. This chain connects TRBV10-2 to TRBJ1-1, with D unresolved. This CDR3 is 13 amino acids long. In germline, CDR1 is WSHSY, CDR2 SAAADI. The V end lost 8 bases, the J end lost 11 bases, and 21 bases lay between the germline ends.

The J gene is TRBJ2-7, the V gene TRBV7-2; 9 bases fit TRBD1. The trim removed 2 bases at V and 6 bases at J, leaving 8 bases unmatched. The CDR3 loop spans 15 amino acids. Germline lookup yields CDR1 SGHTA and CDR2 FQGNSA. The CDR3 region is CASSLPGQGIFEQYF. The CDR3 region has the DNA TGTGCCAGCAGCTTACCGGGACAGGGAATTTTCGAGCAGTACTTC.

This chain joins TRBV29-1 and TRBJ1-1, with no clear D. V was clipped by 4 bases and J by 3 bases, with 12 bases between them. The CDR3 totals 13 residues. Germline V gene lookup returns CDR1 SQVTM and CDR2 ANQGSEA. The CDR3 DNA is TGCAGCGTTGGAACGAACATGGACACTGAAGCTTTCTTT. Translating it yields CSVGTNMDTEAFF.

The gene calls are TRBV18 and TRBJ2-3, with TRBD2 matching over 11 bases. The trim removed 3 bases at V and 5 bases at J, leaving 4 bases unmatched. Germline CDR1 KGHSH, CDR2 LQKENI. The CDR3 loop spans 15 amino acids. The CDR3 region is CASSPRLAGRDTQYF. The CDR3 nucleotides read TGTGCCAGCTCACCTAGACTAGCGGGGAGAGATACGCAGTATTTT. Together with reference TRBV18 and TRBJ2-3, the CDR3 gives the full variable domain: NAGVMQNPRHLVRRRGQEARLRCSPMKGHSHVYWYRQLPEEGLKFMVYLQKENIIDESGMPKERFSAEFPKEGPSILRIQQVVRGDSAAYFCASSPRLAGRDTQYFGPGTRLTVL.

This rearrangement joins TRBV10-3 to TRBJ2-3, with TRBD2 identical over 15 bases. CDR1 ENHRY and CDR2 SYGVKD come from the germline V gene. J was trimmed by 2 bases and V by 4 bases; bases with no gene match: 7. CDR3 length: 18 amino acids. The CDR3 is CAISGGLAGGKDTDTQYF. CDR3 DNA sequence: TGTGCCATCAGTGGGGGACTAGCGGGGGGAAAAGACACAGATACGCAGTATTTT.

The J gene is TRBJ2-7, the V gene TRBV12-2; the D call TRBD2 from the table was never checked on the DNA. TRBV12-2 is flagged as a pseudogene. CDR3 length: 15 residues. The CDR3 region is CASPQAGGPKGEQYF. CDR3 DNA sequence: TGTGCAAGTCCCCAAGCGGGAGGGCCTAAGGGCGAGCAGTACTTC.

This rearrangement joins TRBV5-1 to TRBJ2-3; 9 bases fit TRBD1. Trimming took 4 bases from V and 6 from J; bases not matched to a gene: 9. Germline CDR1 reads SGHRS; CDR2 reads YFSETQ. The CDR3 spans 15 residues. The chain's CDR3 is CASSETGGTKDTQYF. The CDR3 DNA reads TGCGCCAGCAGCGAGACAGGGGGTACCAAGGATACGCAGTATTTT. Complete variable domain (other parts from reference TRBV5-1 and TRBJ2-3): KAGVTQTPRYLIKTRGQQVTLSCSPISGHRSVSWYQQTPGQGLQFLFEYFSETQRNKGNFPGRFSGRQFSNSRSEMNVSTLELGDSALYLCASSETGGTKDTQYFGPGTRLTVL.

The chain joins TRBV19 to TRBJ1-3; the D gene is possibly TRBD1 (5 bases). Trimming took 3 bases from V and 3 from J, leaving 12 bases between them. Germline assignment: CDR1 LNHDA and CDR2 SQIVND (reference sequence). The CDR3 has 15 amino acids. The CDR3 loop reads CASSMGRAFGNTIYF. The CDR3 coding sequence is TGTGCCAGTAGTATGGGCAGGGCGTTTGGAAACACCATATATTTT. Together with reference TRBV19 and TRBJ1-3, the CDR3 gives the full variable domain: DGGITQSPKYLFRKEGQNVTLSCEQNLNHDAMYWYRQDPGQGLRLIYYSQIVNDFQKGDIAEGYSVSREKKESFPLTVTSAQKNPTAFYLCASSMGRAFGNTIYFGEGSWLTVV.

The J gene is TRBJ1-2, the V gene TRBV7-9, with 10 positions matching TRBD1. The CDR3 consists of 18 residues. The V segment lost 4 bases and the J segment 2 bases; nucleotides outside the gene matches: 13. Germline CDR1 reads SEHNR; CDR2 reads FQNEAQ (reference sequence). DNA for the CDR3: TGTGCCAGCAGCTCGGAATGGTGGGACAGGGGAGCGAACTATGGCTACACCTTC. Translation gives CASSSEWWDRGANYGYTF.

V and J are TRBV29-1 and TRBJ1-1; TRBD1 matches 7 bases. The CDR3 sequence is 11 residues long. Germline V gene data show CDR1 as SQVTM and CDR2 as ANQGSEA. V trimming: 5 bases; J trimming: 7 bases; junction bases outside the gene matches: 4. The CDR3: CSVLGQVEAFF. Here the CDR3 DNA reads TGCAGCGTTCTAGGACAGGTTGAAGCTTTCTTT.

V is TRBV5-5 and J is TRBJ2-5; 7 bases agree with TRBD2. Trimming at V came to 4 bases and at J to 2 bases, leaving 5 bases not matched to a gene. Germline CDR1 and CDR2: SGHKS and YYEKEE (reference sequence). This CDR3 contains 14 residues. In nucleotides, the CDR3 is TGTGCCAGCAGCCCGTGGGAGGGACAAGAGACCCAGTACTTC. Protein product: CASSPWEGQETQYF.